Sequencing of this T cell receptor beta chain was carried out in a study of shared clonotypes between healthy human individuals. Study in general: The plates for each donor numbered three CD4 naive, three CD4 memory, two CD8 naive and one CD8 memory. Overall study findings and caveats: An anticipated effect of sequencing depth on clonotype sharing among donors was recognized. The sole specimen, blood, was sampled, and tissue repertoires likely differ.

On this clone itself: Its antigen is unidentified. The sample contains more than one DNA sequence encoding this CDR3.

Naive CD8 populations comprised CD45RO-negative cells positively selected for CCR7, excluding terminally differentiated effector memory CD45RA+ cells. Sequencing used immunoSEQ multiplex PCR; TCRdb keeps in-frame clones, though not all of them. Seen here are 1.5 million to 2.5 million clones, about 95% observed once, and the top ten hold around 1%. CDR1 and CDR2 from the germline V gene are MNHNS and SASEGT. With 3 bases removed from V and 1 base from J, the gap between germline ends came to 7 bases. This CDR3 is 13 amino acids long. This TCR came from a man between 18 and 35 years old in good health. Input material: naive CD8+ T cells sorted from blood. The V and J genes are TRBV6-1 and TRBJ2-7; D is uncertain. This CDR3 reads CASSEAVSYEQYF. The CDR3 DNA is TGTGCCAGCAGTGAGGCTGTTTCCTACGAGCAGTACTTC.